Shown below are 29 T cell receptor beta chains from a single sample sequenced in a study of cytomegalovirus exposure and HLA in healthy donors. This table comes from immunoSEQ multiplex PCR, and its TCRdb copy is limited to in-frame clones, with some not included. This sample has under 200,000 clones, with roughly 91% found just once. The sequenced sample consisted of PBMCs. Every receptor here comes from a man younger than 35 in good health and CMV-seropositive.

A few counts support this clone. The chain combines TRBV9 with TRBJ2-7; TRBD2 aligns across 9 bases. This CDR3 contains 16 residues. The trim removed 3 bases at V and 3 bases at J, leaving 10 bases unmatched. Germline V CDR1 and CDR2: SGDLS, YYNGEE. The CDR3 bases are TGTGCCAGCAGCGGGGGGACTAGCTTAAAGATCTACGAGCAGTACTTC. The encoded protein is CASSGGTSLKIYEQYF.

The V and J genes are TRBV6-1 and TRBJ2-7; TRBD2 matches at 7 bases. CDR3 size: 13 residues. Per the germline V gene, CDR1 is MNHNS and CDR2 is SASEGT. The V segment lost 8 bases and the J segment 0 bases; nucleotides outside the gene matches: 4. In DNA form, the CDR3 reads TGTGCCAGCCTAGGGGAGGGCTCCTACGAGCAGTACTTC. Its translation is CASLGEGSYEQYF.

In its sample, this clone was seen once. The V and J genes are TRBV5-4 and TRBJ2-1; 10 bases are shared with TRBD2. The V gene end was trimmed by 9 bases and the J gene end by 6 bases; junction bases not matched to a gene: 12. CDR3 size: 15 residues. Germline V gives CDR1 SGHNT, CDR2 YYREEE (reference sequence). The CDR3 DNA reads TGTGCCACACGACTCCCTAGCGGGAGTGTCAATGAGCAGTTCTTC. Residues: CATRLPSGSVNEQFF.

The V call is TRBV5-1, the J call TRBJ2-7; D is unclear. The CDR3 totals 18 residues. CDR1 and CDR2 from the germline V gene are SGHRS and YFSETQ. V gave up 0 bases and J gave up 0 bases, with 19 bases separating them. The CDR3 spells CASSLEWFRPDSSYEQYF. DNA of the CDR3: TGCGCCAGCAGCTTGGAATGGTTCAGGCCGGATAGCTCCTACGAGCAGTACTTC.

The CDR3 nucleotides are TGTGCCAGCAGTGACAGCTCCTACAATGAGCAGTTCTTC. Residues: CASSDSSYNEQFF. This sequence joins TRBV25-1 and TRBJ2-1; no reliable D call. V was shortened by 3 bases and J by 0 bases, with 3 bases between the two germline ends. This CDR3 has 13 amino acids. The germline V gene has CDR1 MGHDK and CDR2 SYGVNS. The whole variable domain, filled in from reference TRBV25-1 and TRBJ2-1, reads EADIYQTPRYLVIGTGKKITLECSQTMGHDKMYWYQQDPGMELHLIHYSYGVNSTEKGDLSSESTVSRIRTEHFPLTLESARPSHTSQYLCASSDSSYNEQFFGPGTRLTVL.

The chain links TRBV7-8 to TRBJ1-1, with TRBD1 as a possible D gene (5 bases). There are 14 residues in the CDR3. V was pared by 5 bases and J by 8 bases, with 18 bases between. Germline lookup yields CDR1 SGHVS and CDR2 FQNEAQ. In DNA, the CDR3 is TGTGCCAGCAGCCCAAGGGGAGGGTCCAGGGAAGCTTTCTTT. It is translated as CASSPRGGSREAFF.

J is TRBJ2-5 and V is TRBV9; 12 positions match TRBD2. Germline trimming cut 3 bases from V and 5 bases from J; bases unmatched to any gene: 5. The CDR3 length is 15 residues. The germline V gene has CDR1 SGDLS and CDR2 YYNGEE. The CDR3 here is CASSETSGRLETQYF. The CDR3 DNA reads as TGTGCCAGCAGCGAGACTAGCGGGAGATTGGAGACCCAGTACTTC. The variable domain in full, completed from reference TRBV9 and TRBJ2-5, reads DSGVTQTPKHLITATGQRVTLRCSPRSGDLSVYWYQQSLDQGLQFLIQYYNGEERAKGNILERFSAQQFPDLHSELNLSSLELGDSALYFCASSETSGRLETQYFGPGTRLLVL.

The chain carries TRBV7-9 and TRBJ1-1; no clear D gene. This CDR3 comprises 11 residues. CDR1 and CDR2 from the germline V gene are SEHNR and FQNEAQ (reference sequence). The V end was cut by 5 bases, the J end by 2 bases, with 3 bases between. This CDR3 is CASSRNTEAFF. In DNA, the CDR3 is TGTGCCAGCAGCCGTAACACTGAAGCTTTCTTT.

The J gene is TRBJ2-1, the V gene TRBV5-1, with 7 positions matching TRBD2. Germline V gene sequence: CDR1 SGHRS, CDR2 YFSETQ. The CDR3 is 18 amino acids. Trimming removed 2 bases from V and 7 bases from J; junction bases left unmatched: 18. CDR3 amino acids: CASSFPLGWGEGRNEQFF. In DNA form, the CDR3 reads TGCGCCAGCAGCTTCCCTTTAGGATGGGGGGAGGGCCGGAATGAGCAGTTCTTC.

This clone was detected only a few times. The chain uses TRBV18 and TRBJ1-1; maybe TRBD1 (5 bases). The CDR3 is made up of 15 amino acids. V gave up 6 bases and J gave up 3 bases, with 17 bases separating them. The germline V gene has CDR1 KGHSH and CDR2 LQKENI. The CDR3 DNA follows: TGTGCCAGCTCGGCTCAGTGGGGGGAGTACACTGAAGCTTTCTTT. It is translated as CASSAQWGEYTEAFF.

The table lists this clone with a count of one. The chain links TRBV5-6 to TRBJ1-3; D gene uncertain. V was shortened by 4 bases and J by 3 bases, with 14 bases between the two germline ends. The germline V gene has CDR1 SGHDT and CDR2 YYEEEE. The CDR3 has 15 amino acids. The CDR3 DNA is TGTGCCAGCAGCCCGCCTGGGAGGGTTGGAAACACCATATATTTT. It yields the protein CASSPPGRVGNTIYF.

The rearrangement links TRBV6-4 to TRBJ2-1, with D maybe TRBD2 (6 bases). V lost 1 base, J lost 7 bases, and 11 bases lay in between. CDR1 MRHNA and CDR2 SNTAGT come from the germline V gene. CDR3 length: 14 amino acids. CDR3 residues: CASSDFRRGNEQFF. CDR3 sequence (DNA): TGTGCCAGCAGTGACTTCAGACGGGGGAATGAGCAGTTCTTC.

The chain combines TRBV5-1 with TRBJ1-3; 11 positions match TRBD1. V gave up 2 bases and J gave up 7 bases; unmatched junction bases: 2. Germline values: CDR1 SGHRS, CDR2 YFSETQ. CDR3 length: 14 residues. The CDR3 coding sequence is TGCGCCAGCAGCTTCCGGGACAGGGGGAACACCATATATTTT. It encodes CASSFRDRGNTIYF.

This clone has more than one count but fewer than ten. The chain has TRBV30 and TRBJ2-1; 11 nucleotides agree with TRBD1. The CDR3 is made up of 14 amino acids. The junction had 6 bases not matched to a gene; V was cut back by 4 bases and J by 7 bases. Germline V lookup: CDR1 GTSNPN, CDR2 SVGIG (reference sequence). For the CDR3, the DNA is TGTGCCTGGACTCTCGGGACAGGGGGGAATGAGCAGTTCTTC. Translation: CAWTLGTGGNEQFF.

The chain has TRBV27 and TRBJ2-1; 8 bases agree with TRBD2. J gave up 3 bases and V 0 bases, and 4 bases lay outside the gene matches. The CDR3 totals 16 residues. CDR1 MNHEY and CDR2 SMNVEV come from the germline V gene (reference sequence). The CDR3 coding sequence is TGTGCCAGCAGTTTATCTAGCGGGGAAATCTACAATGAGCAGTTCTTC. Protein product: CASSLSSGEIYNEQFF.

The V gene is TRBV27, the J gene TRBJ2-3; 12 nucleotides line up with TRBD2. V lost 5 bases to trimming and J lost 0 bases; unmatched junction nucleotides: 9. CDR1 MNHEY and CDR2 SMNVEV come from the germline V gene (reference sequence). The CDR3 totals 18 residues. CDR3 DNA sequence: TGTGCCAGCAGTCTCGGACTAGCGGGATTTGGAAGCACAGATACGCAGTATTTT. This codes for CASSLGLAGFGSTDTQYF.

J is TRBJ1-1 and V is TRBV19; tentative D call: TRBD1 (6 bases). The CDR3 contains 13 residues. CDR1 is LNHDA and CDR2 is SQIVND in the germline V gene (reference sequence). Deletions cut 10 bases from V and 1 base from J, with 13 bases between. In DNA form, the CDR3 reads TGTGCCACCTCAAGGGGGACGAACACTGAAGCTTTCTTT. Translation gives CATSRGTNTEAFF.

This chain joins TRBV2 and TRBJ1-5; 7 bases match TRBD1. Germline trimming cut 5 bases from V and 7 bases from J; bases unmatched to any gene: 8. In germline, CDR1 is SNHLY, CDR2 FYNNEI. The length of the CDR3 is 14 residues. The CDR3 DNA reads as TGTGCCAGCAGTCTAGACAGGGCTGGCCAGCCCCAGCATTTT. This codes for CASSLDRAGQPQHF.

The chain uses TRBV7-9 and TRBJ2-5; TRBD2 matches at 8 bases. This CDR3 contains 16 residues. V lost 8 bases to trimming and J lost 3 bases; unmatched junction nucleotides: 14. Germline CDR1 SEHNR, CDR2 FQNEAQ (reference sequence). For the CDR3, the DNA is TGTGCCAGCCGCCAATACAGCGGGAGAGGGGAAGAGACCCAGTACTTC. Residues: CASRQYSGRGEETQYF.

This chain connects TRBV7-6 to TRBJ2-5; 12 bases map to TRBD2. The CDR3 length is 15 residues. Per germline, CDR1 SGHVS and CDR2 FNYEAQ. Germline trimming cut 2 bases from V and 3 bases from J; bases unmatched to any gene: 1. The DNA for the CDR3 is TGTGCCAGCAGCTTATCTAGCGGGGGGGAAGAGACCCAGTACTTC. Translated: CASSLSSGGEETQYF.

A remark on this clone: Mismatch with germline at one junction end may stem from a read error. The chain combines TRBV14 with TRBJ2-7; 12 nucleotides agree with TRBD2. Germline CDR1 reads SGHDN; CDR2 reads FVKESK. This CDR3 has 18 residues. This chain's CDR3 is CASSQDRWLAGGPYGQYF. CDR3 DNA: TGTGCCAGCAGCCAAGACAGGTGGCTAGCGGGAGGGCCGTACGGGCAGTACTTC.

The CDR3 spells CASSGLNEQFF. Written as DNA, the CDR3 is TGTGCCAGCTCAGGTCTAAATGAGCAGTTCTTC. The chain employs TRBV2 and TRBJ2-1; no definite D call. Trimming cost V 8 bases and J 7 bases, with 9 bases left between them. This CDR3 comprises 11 residues. Germline CDR1 is SNHLY and CDR2 is FYNNEI.

V and J are TRBV9 and TRBJ2-2; 7 bases map to TRBD2. Germline-derived CDR1 and CDR2 are SGDLS and YYNGEE. The CDR3 sequence is 17 residues long. V dropped 4 bases and J dropped 7; count of bases not matched to a gene: 16. The CDR3 region is CASSPAIGTNHIGELFF. In DNA form, the CDR3 reads TGTGCCAGCAGCCCAGCCATTGGGACTAATCATATCGGGGAGCTGTTTTTT. The full variable domain, completed using reference TRBV9 and TRBJ2-2, is DSGVTQTPKHLITATGQRVTLRCSPRSGDLSVYWYQQSLDQGLQFLIQYYNGEERAKGNILERFSAQQFPDLHSELNLSSLELGDSALYFCASSPAIGTNHIGELFFGEGSRLTVL.

The genes are TRBV6-6 and TRBJ2-7, with D tentatively TRBD2 (6 bases). From germline, CDR1 is MNHNY and CDR2 SVGAGI (reference sequence). This CDR3 is built from 14 residues. V dropped 4 bases and J dropped 3 bases, with 13 bases sitting between them. The CDR3: CASSWQPGGYEQYF. As DNA, the CDR3 is TGTGCCAGCAGTTGGCAGCCCGGGGGCTACGAGCAGTACTTC.

CDR3 bases: TGTGCCAGCAGGATAGGGGACAGGGGACCCTACGAGCAGTACTTC. The encoded protein is CASRIGDRGPYEQYF. The chain links TRBV27 to TRBJ2-7, with TRBD1 matching 10 bases. V dropped 6 bases and J dropped 2; count of bases not matched to a gene: 7. Germline CDR1 reads MNHEY; CDR2 reads SMNVEV (reference sequence). This CDR3 contains 15 residues.

The V gene is TRBV7-3, the J gene TRBJ2-1, with 9 nucleotides matching TRBD1. CDR3 length: 15 residues. V was pared by 5 bases and J by 1 base, with 3 bases of the junction left unmatched. The germline V gene has CDR1 SGHTA and CDR2 FQGTGA. The CDR3, as DNA: TGTGCCAGCAGCGTCGGACAGGGGTCCTACAATGAGCAGTTCTTC. Amino acid sequence: CASSVGQGSYNEQFF.

The gene calls are TRBV4-1 and TRBJ2-7; 7 nucleotides align to TRBD1. The CDR3 runs to 19 residues. Germline loops: CDR1 MGHRA, CDR2 YSYEKL. Losses at the gene ends were 0 bases for V and 2 bases for J; bases not matched to a gene: 16. The CDR3 reads CASSQEGAWLRDRPYEQYF. CDR3 nucleotides: TGCGCCAGCAGCCAAGAGGGGGCTTGGCTCCGGGACAGACCCTACGAGCAGTACTTC.

This clone was seen a single time. This chain links TRBV27 with TRBJ2-7, with 9 bases matching TRBD2. CDR1 MNHEY and CDR2 SMNVEV come from the germline V gene (reference sequence). Losses at the gene ends were 4 bases for V and 7 bases for J; bases not matched to a gene: 11. The CDR3 loop spans 15 amino acids. The CDR3 here is CASSSQAGGSLEQYF. CDR3 coding DNA: TGTGCCAGCAGTTCCCAAGCGGGGGGATCATTGGAGCAGTACTTC.

The rearrangement joins TRBV28 to TRBJ1-2; no firm D call. The CDR3 runs to 14 residues. Deletions cut 6 bases from V and 5 bases from J, with 16 bases between. Per the germline V gene, CDR1 is MDHEN and CDR2 is SYDVKM. Here the CDR3 DNA reads TGTGCCAGCAGCCCCCGCCAGGTTTTGTATGGCTACACCTTC. Its protein product is CASSPRQVLYGYTF.